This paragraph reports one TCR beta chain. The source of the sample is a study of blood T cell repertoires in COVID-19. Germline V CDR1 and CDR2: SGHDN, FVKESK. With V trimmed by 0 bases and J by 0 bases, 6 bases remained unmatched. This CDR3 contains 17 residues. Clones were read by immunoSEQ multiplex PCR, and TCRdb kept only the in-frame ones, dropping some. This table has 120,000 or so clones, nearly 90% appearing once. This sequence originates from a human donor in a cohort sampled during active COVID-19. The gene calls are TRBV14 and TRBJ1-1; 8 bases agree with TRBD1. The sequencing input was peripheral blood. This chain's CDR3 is CASSQDGTGIMNTEAFF. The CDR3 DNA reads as TGTGCCAGCAGCCAAGATGGGACAGGCATTATGAACACTGAAGCTTTCTTT.